This paragraph reports one T cell receptor (beta chain). V was clipped by 4 bases and J by 8 bases; unmatched bases: 14. Germline lookup yields CDR1 SGHKS and CDR2 YYEKEE (reference sequence). There are 16 residues in the CDR3. The data are from a study of shared T cell receptors in the human thymus. Sequencing was performed with immunoSEQ multiplex PCR; in TCRdb, only in-frame clones are kept and a portion is missing. The repertoire consists of approximately 490,000 clones, with 75% to 85% occurring once and the leading ten covering 0.013%. The same specimen was also included in a second study, on human thymus T cells. From that paper: Related research examined unrelated individuals and reported that their thymic repertoires overlapped highly.

The source is a boy under two years old with a congenital heart defect. The chain combines TRBV5-5 with TRBJ1-4, with TRBD1 matching over 7 bases. The source material was thymocytes. CDR3 protein: CASSLGTGTVREKLFF. The CDR3 region has the DNA TGTGCCAGCAGCCTAGGCACCGGGACAGTTCGAGAAAAACTGTTTTTT.